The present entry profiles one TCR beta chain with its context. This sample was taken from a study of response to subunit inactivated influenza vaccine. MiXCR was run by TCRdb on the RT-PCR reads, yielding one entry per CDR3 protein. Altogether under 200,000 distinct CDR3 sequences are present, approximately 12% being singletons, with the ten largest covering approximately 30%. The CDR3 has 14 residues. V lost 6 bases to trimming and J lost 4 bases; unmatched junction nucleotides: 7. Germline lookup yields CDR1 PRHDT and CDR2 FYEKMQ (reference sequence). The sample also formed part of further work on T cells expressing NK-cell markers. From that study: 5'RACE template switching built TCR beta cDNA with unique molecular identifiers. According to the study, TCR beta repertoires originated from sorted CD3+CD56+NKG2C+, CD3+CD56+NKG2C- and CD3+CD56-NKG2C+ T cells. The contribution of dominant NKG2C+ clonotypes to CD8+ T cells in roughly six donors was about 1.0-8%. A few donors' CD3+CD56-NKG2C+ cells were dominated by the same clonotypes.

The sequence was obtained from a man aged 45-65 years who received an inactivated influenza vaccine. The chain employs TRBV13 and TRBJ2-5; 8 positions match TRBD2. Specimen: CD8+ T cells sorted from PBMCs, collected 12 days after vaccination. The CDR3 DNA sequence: TGTGCCAGCAGTTCCCCGGGACTAGGAGAGACCCAGTACTTC. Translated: CASSSPGLGETQYF.